This T cell receptor beta chain was sequenced in a study of shared clonotypes between healthy human individuals. Germline CDR1 SGHTA, CDR2 FQGNSA. The CDR3 is 15 amino acids. Trimming at V came to 3 bases and at J to 6 bases, leaving 9 bases not matched to a gene. Data came from immunoSEQ multiplex PCR; TCRdb stores just in-frame clones and leaves some out. The data hold 2 million to 2.5 million clones, with about 95% observed a single time. This receptor was identified in a young man in good health. This chain uses TRBV7-2 with TRBJ2-3; 7 nucleotides align to TRBD2. Sequencing was performed on naive CD4+ T cells sorted from blood. The subset denotes: CD45RA+ positively selected. In nucleotides, the CDR3 is TGTGCCAGCAGCTTTGCGGGAGTAGCAACGGATACGCAGTATTTT. Residues: CASSFAGVATDTQYF.